One and the same sample provided the 8 T cell receptor beta chains below, sequenced in a study of human T cells and chemical hapten exposure (dated by TCRdb to the early 2020s). The library was obtained by RACE. Sequencing used a NextSeq 500. TCRdb reran the public reads through fastp at Q25 and MiXCR, keeping productive beta chains. Every CDR3 protein is listed once, alongside the most common genes and DNA of its rows. The sample table shows about 120,000 distinct CDR3 sequences, and approximately 15% are seen once. The top ten clones comprise around 3% of the sample. The time point label of this sample denotes: pre-sensitization, week 0. The meaning of the sample's treatment or condition label: therapeutic diphenylcyclopropenone sensitization with weekly scalp DPC. Sequenced here: whole blood, sampled in connection with sensitization to the hapten diphenylcyclopropenone (DPC). The origin of the receptors is a young woman with alopecia areata. Some clones in this sample may be carry-over from other donors' samples.

V is TRBV6-6 and J is TRBJ2-3; D may be TRBD1 or TRBD2 (5 bases each). The CDR3 extends over 15 amino acids. The V end was cut by 6 bases, the J end by 0 bases, with 13 bases between. The germline V gene has CDR1 MNHNY and CDR2 SVGAGI (reference sequence). The CDR3 nucleotides are TGTGCCAGCAGCCTACAAGGGGACAGCACAGATACGCAGTATTTT. This encodes CASSLQGDSTDTQYF.

This clonotype appeared many times. The chain has TRBV27 and TRBJ2-3; no clear D. Trimming stripped 6 bases from V and 4 bases from J, with 11 bases between. The length of the CDR3 is 13 residues. Per germline, CDR1 MNHEY and CDR2 SMNVEV (reference sequence). CDR3 residues: CASRPQAADTQYF. The CDR3 region has the DNA TGTGCCAGCAGACCCCAGGCCGCAGATACGCAGTATTTT.

Only a few counts were recorded for this clonotype. V is TRBV12-3 or TRBV12-4 and J is TRBJ2-3; 9 positions match TRBD2. Trimming took 0 bases from V and 6 from J; bases not matched to a gene: 10. The CDR3 sequence is 17 residues long. For the CDR3, the DNA is TGTGCCAGCAGTTTAGCGCGGGCGGGGGGGCGCTTGGATACGCAGTATTTT. Protein: CASSLARAGGRLDTQYF.

CDR3 DNA: TGTGCCAGCAGCGTCCCTACCGGGTCCTACGAGCAGTACTTC. Its translation is CASSVPTGSYEQYF. The rearrangement joins TRBV6-2 or TRBV6-3 to TRBJ2-7, with D unresolved. Trimming left V 6 bases short and J 1 base short, with 13 bases between. The CDR3 extends over 14 amino acids. CDR1 MNHEY and CDR2 SVGEGT come from the germline V gene.

This clonotype has a handful of counts. J is TRBJ1-5 and V is TRBV12-3 or TRBV12-4; D is ambiguous. The V end lost 2 bases, the J end lost 3 bases, and 14 bases lay between the germline ends. The CDR3 consists of 16 residues. CDR3 nucleotide sequence: TGTGCCAGCAGTTTATTTTTTTTGGAGGCCAATCAGCCCCAGCATTTT. Protein product: CASSLFFLEANQPQHF.

The chain employs TRBV7-2 and TRBJ1-1; perhaps TRBD1 as D (5 bases). The CDR3 contains 16 residues. V shed 3 bases and J shed 3 bases, with 17 bases lying between them. Germline V gene data show CDR1 as SGHTA and CDR2 as FQGNSA. CDR3 coding DNA: TGTGCCAGCAGCTTCTTTCCCGGGACCTTAGACACTGAAGCTTTCTTT. Its translation is CASSFFPGTLDTEAFF.

CDR3 coding DNA: TGTGCCAGCAGCACCGAACCATATACGCAGTATTTT. Protein: CASSTEPYTQYF. The chain is built from TRBV5-6 and TRBJ2-3; D is undetermined. The CDR3 is 12 residues long. Trimming removed 4 bases at V and 7 bases at J, with 10 bases between. Germline values: CDR1 SGHDT, CDR2 YYEEEE. The full variable domain, completed using reference TRBV5-6 and TRBJ2-3, is DAGVTQSPTHLIKTRGQQVTLRCSPKSGHDTVSWYQQALGQGPQFIFQYYEEEERQRGNFPDRFSGHQFPNYSSELNVNALLLGDSALYLCASSTEPYTQYFGPGTRLTVL.

V is TRBV6-5 and J is TRBJ1-4, with D unclear. Trimming pared 7 bases from V and 8 bases from J, leaving 8 bases between. Germline-derived CDR1 and CDR2 are MNHEY and SVGAGI. This CDR3 has 11 amino acids. The CDR3 DNA follows: TGTGCCAGCACGGGTGGGGAAAAACTGTTTTTT. Encoded protein: CASTGGEKLFF.